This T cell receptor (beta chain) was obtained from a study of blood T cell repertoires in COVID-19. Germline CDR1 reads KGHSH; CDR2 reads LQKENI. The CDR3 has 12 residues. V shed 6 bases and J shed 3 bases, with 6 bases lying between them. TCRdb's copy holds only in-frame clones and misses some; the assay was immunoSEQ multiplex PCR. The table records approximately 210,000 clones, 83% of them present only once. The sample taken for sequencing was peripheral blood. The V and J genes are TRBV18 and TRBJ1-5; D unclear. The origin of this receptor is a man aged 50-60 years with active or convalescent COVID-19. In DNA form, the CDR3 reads TGTGCCAGCTCTCGGGACAATCAGCCCCAGCATTTT. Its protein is CASSRDNQPQHF.